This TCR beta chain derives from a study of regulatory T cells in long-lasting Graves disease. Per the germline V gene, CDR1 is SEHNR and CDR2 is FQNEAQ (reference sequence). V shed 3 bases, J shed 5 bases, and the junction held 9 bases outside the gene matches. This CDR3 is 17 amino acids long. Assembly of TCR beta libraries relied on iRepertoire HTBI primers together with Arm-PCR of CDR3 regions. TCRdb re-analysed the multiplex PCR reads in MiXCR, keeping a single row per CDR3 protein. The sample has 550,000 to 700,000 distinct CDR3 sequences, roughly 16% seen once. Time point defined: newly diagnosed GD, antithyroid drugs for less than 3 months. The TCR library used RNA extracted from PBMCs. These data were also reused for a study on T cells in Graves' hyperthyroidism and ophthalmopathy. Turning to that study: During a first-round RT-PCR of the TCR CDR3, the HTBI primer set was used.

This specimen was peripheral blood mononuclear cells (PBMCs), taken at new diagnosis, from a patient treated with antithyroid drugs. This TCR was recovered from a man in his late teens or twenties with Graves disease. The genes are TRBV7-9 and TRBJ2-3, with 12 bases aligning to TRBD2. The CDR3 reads CASSLTSGSGTGDTQYF. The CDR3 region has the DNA TGTGCCAGCAGCTTGACTAGCGGGAGTGGGACGGGAGATACGCAGTATTTT.